Each of the 7 T cell receptor beta chains below was sequenced from the same sample in a study of T cell responses to AZD1222 COVID-19 vaccine. Some clones are missing from TCRdb's copy, which holds only in-frame ones; the method was immunoSEQ multiplex PCR. This sample has 100,000 to 150,000 clones, with around 89% found just once. This specimen was peripheral blood, taken on day 0 of MenACWY control vaccination. The receptors were gathered from an adult in good health.

The V call is TRBV19, the J call TRBJ1-2; unclear D gene. Germline V gene data show CDR1 as LNHDA and CDR2 as SQIVND (reference sequence). The CDR3 consists of 12 residues. V was pared by 5 bases and J by 4 bases, with 8 bases between. This chain's CDR3 is CASSDGRYGYTF. CDR3 sequence (DNA): TGTGCCAGTAGTGACGGACGCTATGGCTACACCTTC.

The V gene is TRBV6-5, the J gene TRBJ2-7; D perhaps matches TRBD2 (5 bases). Germline-derived CDR1 and CDR2 are MNHEY and SVGAGI. V lost 4 bases and J lost 0, with 10 bases in between. CDR3 length: 14 residues. The CDR3: CASSFTGISYEQYF. DNA for the CDR3: TGTGCCAGCAGTTTCACGGGGATCTCCTACGAGCAGTACTTC.

The CDR3 coding sequence is TGTGCCAGTCAAAGAGACCTAGCGGGCTACAATGAGCAGTTCTTC. Its translation: CASQRDLAGYNEQFF. This chain joins TRBV19 and TRBJ2-1; the match to TRBD2 covers 8 bases. The ends lost 8 bases at V and 3 bases at J; junction bases unmatched: 9. The CDR3 covers 15 residues. Germline V CDR1 and CDR2: LNHDA, SQIVND (reference sequence).

On this clone: Compared with germline, one end of the junction differs, possibly owing to a read error. The chain joins TRBV12-3 or TRBV12-4 to TRBJ1-2, with a weak D call TRBD1 (6 bases). The CDR3 totals 13 residues. CDR3: CASSLQGPYGYTF. The CDR3 nucleotides read TGTGCCAGCAGTTTACAGGGGCCCTATGGCTACACTTTC.

The chain recombines TRBV12-3 or TRBV12-4 with TRBJ2-7, with a possible D match to TRBD2 (5 bases). The CDR3 length is 13 residues. The ends were cut back, 6 bases at V and 2 bases at J, with 11 bases in the middle. CDR3 DNA: TGTGCCAGCAGCCGACTACCTCCCTACGAGCAGTACTTC. Protein sequence: CASSRLPPYEQYF.

The chain couples TRBV11-1 to TRBJ2-7, with D perhaps matching TRBD1 (5 bases). The V end was cut by 1 base, the J end by 6 bases, with 13 bases between. Per the germline V gene, CDR1 is SGHAT and CDR2 is FQDESV (reference sequence). The CDR3 is 14 residues long. CDR3 DNA: TGTGCCAGCAGCTTAGGTTCGCAGGGTCGCGAGCAGTACTTC. Its translation is CASSLGSQGREQYF.

The rearrangement joins TRBV5-1 to TRBJ2-2; 10 bases match TRBD2. This CDR3 has 18 amino acids. After removal of 1 base from V and 4 bases from J, the junction contained 10 bases not matched to a gene. Germline CDR1 reads SGHRS; CDR2 reads YFSETQ. CDR3 residues: CASSLSPSGSRSTGELFF. The CDR3, as DNA: TGCGCCAGCAGCTTGAGCCCTAGCGGGAGTCGTTCCACCGGGGAGCTGTTTTTT.